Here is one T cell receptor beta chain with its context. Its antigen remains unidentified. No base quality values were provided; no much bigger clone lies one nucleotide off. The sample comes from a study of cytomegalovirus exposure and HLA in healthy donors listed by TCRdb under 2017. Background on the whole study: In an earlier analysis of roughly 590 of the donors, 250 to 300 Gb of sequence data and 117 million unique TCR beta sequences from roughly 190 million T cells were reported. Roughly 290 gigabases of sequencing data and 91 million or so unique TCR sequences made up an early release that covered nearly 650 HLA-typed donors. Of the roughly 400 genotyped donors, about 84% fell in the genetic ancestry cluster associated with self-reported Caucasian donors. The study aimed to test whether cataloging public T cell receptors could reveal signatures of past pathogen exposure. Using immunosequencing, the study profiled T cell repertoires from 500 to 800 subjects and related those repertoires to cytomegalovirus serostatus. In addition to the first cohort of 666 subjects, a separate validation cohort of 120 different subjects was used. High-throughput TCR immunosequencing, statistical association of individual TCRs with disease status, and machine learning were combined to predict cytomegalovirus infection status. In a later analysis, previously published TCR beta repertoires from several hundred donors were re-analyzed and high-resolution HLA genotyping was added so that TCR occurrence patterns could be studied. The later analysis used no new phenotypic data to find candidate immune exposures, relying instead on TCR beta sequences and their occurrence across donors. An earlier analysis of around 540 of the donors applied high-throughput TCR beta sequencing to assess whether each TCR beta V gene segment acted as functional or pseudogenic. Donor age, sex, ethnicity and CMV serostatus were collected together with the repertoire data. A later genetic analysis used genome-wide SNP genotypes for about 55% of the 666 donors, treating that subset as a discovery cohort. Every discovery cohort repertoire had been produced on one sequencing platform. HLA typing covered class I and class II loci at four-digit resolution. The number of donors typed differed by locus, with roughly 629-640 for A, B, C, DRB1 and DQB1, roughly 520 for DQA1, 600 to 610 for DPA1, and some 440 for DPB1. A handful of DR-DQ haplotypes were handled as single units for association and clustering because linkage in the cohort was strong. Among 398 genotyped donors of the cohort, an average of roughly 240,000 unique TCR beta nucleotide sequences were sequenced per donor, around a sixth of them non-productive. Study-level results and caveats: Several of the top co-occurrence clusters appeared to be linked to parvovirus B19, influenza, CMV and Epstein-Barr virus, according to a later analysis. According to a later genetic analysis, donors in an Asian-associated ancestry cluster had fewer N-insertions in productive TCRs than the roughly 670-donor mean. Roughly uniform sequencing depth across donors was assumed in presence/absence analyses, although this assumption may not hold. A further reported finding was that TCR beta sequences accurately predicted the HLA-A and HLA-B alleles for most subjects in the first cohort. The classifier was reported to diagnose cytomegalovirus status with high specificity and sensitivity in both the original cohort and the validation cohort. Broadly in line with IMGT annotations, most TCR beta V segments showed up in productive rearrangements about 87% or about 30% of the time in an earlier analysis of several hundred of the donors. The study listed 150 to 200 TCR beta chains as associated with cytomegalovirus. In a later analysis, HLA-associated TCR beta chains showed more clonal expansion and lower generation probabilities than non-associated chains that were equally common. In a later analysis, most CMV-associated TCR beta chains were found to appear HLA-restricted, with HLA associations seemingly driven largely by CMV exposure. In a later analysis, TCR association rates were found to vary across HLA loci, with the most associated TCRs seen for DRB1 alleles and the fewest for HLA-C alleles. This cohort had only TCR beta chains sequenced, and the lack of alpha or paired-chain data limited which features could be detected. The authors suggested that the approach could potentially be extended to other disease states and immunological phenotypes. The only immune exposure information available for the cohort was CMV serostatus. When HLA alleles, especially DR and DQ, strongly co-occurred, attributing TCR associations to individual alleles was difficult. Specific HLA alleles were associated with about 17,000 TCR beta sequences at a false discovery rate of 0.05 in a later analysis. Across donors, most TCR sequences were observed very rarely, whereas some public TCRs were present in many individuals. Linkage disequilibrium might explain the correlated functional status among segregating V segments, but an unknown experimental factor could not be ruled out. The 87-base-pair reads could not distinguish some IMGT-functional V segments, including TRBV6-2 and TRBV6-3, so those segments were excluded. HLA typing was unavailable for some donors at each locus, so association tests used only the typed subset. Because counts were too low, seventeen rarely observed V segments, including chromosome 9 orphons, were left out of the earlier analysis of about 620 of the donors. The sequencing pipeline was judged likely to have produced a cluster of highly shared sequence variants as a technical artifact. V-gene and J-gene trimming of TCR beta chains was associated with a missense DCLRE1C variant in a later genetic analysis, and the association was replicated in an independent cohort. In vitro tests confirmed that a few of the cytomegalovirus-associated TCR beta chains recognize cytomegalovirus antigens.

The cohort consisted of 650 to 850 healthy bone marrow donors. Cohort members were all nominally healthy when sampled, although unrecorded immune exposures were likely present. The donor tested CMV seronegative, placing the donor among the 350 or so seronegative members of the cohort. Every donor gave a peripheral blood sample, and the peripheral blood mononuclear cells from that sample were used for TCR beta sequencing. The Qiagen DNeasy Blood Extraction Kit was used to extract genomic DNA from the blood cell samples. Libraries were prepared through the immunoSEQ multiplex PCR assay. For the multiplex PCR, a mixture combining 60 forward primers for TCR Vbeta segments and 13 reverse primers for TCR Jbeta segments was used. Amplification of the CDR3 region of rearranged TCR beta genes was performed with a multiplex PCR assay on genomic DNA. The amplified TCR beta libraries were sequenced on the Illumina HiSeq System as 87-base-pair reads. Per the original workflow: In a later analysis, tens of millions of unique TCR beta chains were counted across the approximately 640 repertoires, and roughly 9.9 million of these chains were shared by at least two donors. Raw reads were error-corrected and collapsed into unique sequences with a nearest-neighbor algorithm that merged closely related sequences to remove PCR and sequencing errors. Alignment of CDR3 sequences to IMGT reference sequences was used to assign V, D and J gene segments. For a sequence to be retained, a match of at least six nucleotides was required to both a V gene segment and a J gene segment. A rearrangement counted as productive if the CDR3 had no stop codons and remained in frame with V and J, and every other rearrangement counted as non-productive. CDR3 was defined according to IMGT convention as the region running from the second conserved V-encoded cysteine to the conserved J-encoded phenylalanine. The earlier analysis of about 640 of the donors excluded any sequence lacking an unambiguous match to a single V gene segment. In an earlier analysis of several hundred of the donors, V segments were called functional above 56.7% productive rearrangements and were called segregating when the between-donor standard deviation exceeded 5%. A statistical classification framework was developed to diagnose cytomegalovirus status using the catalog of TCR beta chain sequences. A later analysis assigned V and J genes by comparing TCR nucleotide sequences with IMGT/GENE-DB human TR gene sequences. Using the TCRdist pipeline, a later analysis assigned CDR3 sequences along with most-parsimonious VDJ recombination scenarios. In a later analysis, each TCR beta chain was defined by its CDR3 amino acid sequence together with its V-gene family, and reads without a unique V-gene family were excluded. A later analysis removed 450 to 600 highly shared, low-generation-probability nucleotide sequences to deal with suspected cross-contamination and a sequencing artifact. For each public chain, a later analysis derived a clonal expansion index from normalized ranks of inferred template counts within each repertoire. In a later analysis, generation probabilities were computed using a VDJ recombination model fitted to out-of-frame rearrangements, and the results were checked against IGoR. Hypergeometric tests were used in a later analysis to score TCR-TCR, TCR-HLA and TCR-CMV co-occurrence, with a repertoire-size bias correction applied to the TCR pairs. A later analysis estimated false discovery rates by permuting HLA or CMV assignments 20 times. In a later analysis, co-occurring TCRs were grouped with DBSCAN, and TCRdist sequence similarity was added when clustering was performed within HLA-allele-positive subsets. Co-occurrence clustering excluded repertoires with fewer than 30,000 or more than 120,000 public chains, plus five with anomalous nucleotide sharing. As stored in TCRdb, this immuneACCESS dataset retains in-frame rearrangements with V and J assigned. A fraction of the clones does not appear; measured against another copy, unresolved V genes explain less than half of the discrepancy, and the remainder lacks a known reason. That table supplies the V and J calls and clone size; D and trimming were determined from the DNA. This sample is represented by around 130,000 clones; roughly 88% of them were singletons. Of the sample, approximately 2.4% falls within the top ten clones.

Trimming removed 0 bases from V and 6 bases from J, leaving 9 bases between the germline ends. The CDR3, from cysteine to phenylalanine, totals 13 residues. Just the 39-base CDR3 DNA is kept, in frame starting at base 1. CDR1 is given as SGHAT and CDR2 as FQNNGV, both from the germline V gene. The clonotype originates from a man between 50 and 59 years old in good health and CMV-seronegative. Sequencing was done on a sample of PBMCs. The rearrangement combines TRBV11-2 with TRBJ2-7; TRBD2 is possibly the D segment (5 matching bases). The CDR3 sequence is CASSLDPRGEQYF. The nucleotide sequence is TGTGCCAGCAGCTTAGATCCCCGGGGCGAGCAGTACTTC.